The TCR beta chain under discussion was sequenced for a study of T cells in Graves' hyperthyroidism and ophthalmopathy. About the research overall: Peripheral blood samples were taken at initial diagnosis, prior to any treatment.

Regarding this clonotype: A clone one base away is much larger, so this may be a read error. Here the CDR3 omits its conserved ending phenylalanine or tryptophan, so a read error is the likely source.

RNA transcripts served as the template for amplifying TCR beta CDR3 regions. An initial round of RT-PCR targeting the TCR CDR3 relied on the HTBI primer set. TCRdb itself ran the multiplex PCR reads through MiXCR, one entry per CDR3 protein. The sample shows approximately 570,000 distinct CDR3 sequences, about 20% of them seen only once. Uncontrolled infection, other autoimmune disease, pregnancy or lactation barred patients from enrollment. This CDR3 is 13 amino acids long. Germline V gene sequence: CDR1 LGHDT, CDR2 YNNKEL (reference sequence). V lost 5 bases to trimming and J lost 11 bases, with 18 bases between them.

The chain has TRBV3-1 and TRBJ1-1; perhaps TRBD1 as D (5 bases). The source material was blood. The TCR originated in a man aged 40-49 years with Graves' ophthalmopathy. Here the CDR3 DNA reads TGTGCCAGCAGCTCTTCACAGGCGTTGGGTGCTTTCCTT. Protein product: CASSSSQALGAFL.